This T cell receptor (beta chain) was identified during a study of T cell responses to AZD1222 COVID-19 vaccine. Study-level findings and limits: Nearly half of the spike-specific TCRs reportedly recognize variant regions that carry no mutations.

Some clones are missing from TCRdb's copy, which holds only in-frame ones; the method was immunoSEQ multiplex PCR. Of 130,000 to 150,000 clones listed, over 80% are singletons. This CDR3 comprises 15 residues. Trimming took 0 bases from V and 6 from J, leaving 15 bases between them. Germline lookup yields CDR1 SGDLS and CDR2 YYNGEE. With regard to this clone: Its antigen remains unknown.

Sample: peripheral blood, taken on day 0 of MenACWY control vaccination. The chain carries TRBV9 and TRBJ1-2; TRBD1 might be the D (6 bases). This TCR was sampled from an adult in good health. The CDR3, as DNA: TGTGCCAGCAGCGTAGAGGCCAGGGGAGAGGATGGCTACACCTTC. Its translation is CASSVEARGEDGYTF.